Shown below are 28 T cell receptor beta chains from a single sample sequenced in a study of shared clonotypes between healthy human individuals. It was CD45RO-negative cells, positively selected for CCR7, that made up naive CD8 cells, with terminally differentiated effector memory CD45RA+ cells excluded. Clones were sequenced by immunoSEQ multiplex PCR, and TCRdb holds only the in-frame ones, with some missing. Of approximately 2,200,000 clones in the sample, approximately 94% were seen once. The specimen sequenced was naive CD8+ T cells from PBMCs. These TCRs come from a man aged 18 to 29 in good health. Some clones in this sample may be carry-over from other donors' samples.

This chain uses TRBV30 with TRBJ1-3; no clear D. Germline V gene data show CDR1 as GTSNPN and CDR2 as SVGIG (reference sequence). V lost 2 bases, J lost 8 bases, and 13 bases lay in between. The length of the CDR3 is 13 residues. This CDR3 reads CAWSPSVADTIYF. CDR3 in DNA: TGTGCCTGGAGTCCTTCCGTCGCAGACACCATATATTTT.

CDR3 nucleotide sequence: TGTGCCAGCAGTGAGAAGACTTCGGGCACCGGGGAGCTGTTTTTT. It translates to CASSEKTSGTGELFF. This rearrangement joins TRBV2 to TRBJ2-2, with no clear D. CDR1 SNHLY and CDR2 FYNNEI come from the germline V gene. This CDR3 spans 15 amino acids. Trimming took off 3 bases at V and 4 bases at J, with 12 bases between the two ends.

This chain connects TRBV27 to TRBJ1-2, with D perhaps matching TRBD1 (6 bases). The CDR3 covers 15 residues. CDR1 is MNHEY and CDR2 is SMNVEV in the germline V gene (reference sequence). The ends were cut back, 5 bases at V and 0 bases at J, with 13 bases in the middle. DNA of the CDR3: TGTGCCAGCAGTCCTGGACAGTCACCTAACTATGGCTACACCTTC. Translated, it gives CASSPGQSPNYGYTF.

V gene TRBV14 combines with J gene TRBJ2-2, with D maybe TRBD2 (6 bases). Per the germline V gene, CDR1 is SGHDN and CDR2 is FVKESK. This CDR3 has 17 residues. V gave up 2 bases and J gave up 5 bases, with 18 bases separating them. This chain's CDR3 is CASSQHRGGPRTGELFF. CDR3 coding DNA: TGTGCCAGCAGCCAACACAGAGGAGGGCCGAGGACCGGGGAGCTGTTTTTT.

This chain links TRBV5-4 with TRBJ1-2, with D possibly TRBD1 on 6 matching bases. This CDR3 has 16 amino acids. Trimming left V 3 bases short and J 3 bases short, with 18 bases between. Germline V gene lookup returns CDR1 SGHNT and CDR2 YYREEE (reference sequence). The CDR3: CASSSDTGRRYYGYTF. CDR3 nucleotide sequence: TGTGCCAGCAGCTCTGACACAGGGCGCAGATACTATGGCTACACCTTC.

J is TRBJ1-5 and V is TRBV28, with a tentative D call TRBD1 (5 bases). CDR1 and CDR2 (germline): MDHEN, SYDVKM. The CDR3 totals 14 residues. Trimming stripped 5 bases from V and 3 bases from J, with 11 bases between. The CDR3 loop is CASSPGGVNQPQHF. As DNA, the CDR3 is TGTGCCAGCAGTCCTGGGGGGGTCAATCAGCCCCAGCATTTT.

V and J are TRBV28 and TRBJ1-3, with a weak D call TRBD1 (6 bases). Trimming left V 5 bases short and J 0 bases short, with 11 bases between. Germline V gives CDR1 MDHEN, CDR2 SYDVKM. The CDR3 covers 15 residues. CDR3 sequence: CASSPDSNSGNTIYF. The CDR3 nucleotides read TGTGCCAGCAGTCCGGACAGCAACTCTGGAAACACCATATATTTT.

This clone occurred once. This specimen includes other DNA sequences encoding the same CDR3. The chain couples TRBV28 to TRBJ2-2; D remains unclear. V gave up 6 bases and J gave up 6 bases, with 5 bases separating them. The germline CDR1 and CDR2 sequences are MDHEN and SYDVKM. The CDR3 contains 11 residues. CDR3 region: CASSAAGELFF. The CDR3 DNA follows: TGTGCCAGCAGCGCAGCCGGGGAGCTGTTTTTT.

This clone was recorded once. The chain uses TRBV2 and TRBJ2-7; D remains unclear. The V gene lost 3 bases and the J gene lost 0 bases, with 15 bases spanning the gap. The CDR3 is made up of 16 amino acids. In germline, CDR1 is SNHLY, CDR2 FYNNEI. The CDR3 nucleotides are TGTGCCAGCAGTGAGGTACGGACGCTAAGCTCCTACGAGCAGTACTTC. Amino acids: CASSEVRTLSSYEQYF.

The chain combines TRBV5-6 with TRBJ1-3; TRBD1 aligns across 7 bases. In germline, CDR1 is SGHDT, CDR2 YYEEEE. After removal of 3 bases from V and 3 bases from J, the junction contained 12 bases not matched to a gene. The length of the CDR3 is 17 residues. The CDR3 DNA is TGTGCCAGCAGCTCTCCTCTGACAGGGACTTTTGGAAACACCATATATTTT. Its translation is CASSSPLTGTFGNTIYF.

The chain couples TRBV28 to TRBJ2-2, with D uncertain. Trimming removed 7 bases from V and 6 bases from J, with 15 bases in between. This CDR3 region has 14 residues. Germline V gene data show CDR1 as MDHEN and CDR2 as SYDVKM. The CDR3 loop is CASTHLDPAGELFF. The CDR3 DNA sequence: TGTGCCAGCACCCATCTTGACCCGGCCGGGGAGCTGTTTTTT.

For this clone: Other DNA sequences of this sample code for an identical CDR3. The V and J genes are TRBV5-6 and TRBJ2-7; 8 nucleotides agree with TRBD1. J lost 4 bases, V lost 2 bases, and 5 bases had no gene match. CDR1 is SGHDT and CDR2 is YYEEEE in the germline V gene. The CDR3 length is 14 residues. CDR3 region: CASSFGTGSYEQYF. The DNA of the CDR3 is TGTGCCAGCAGCTTCGGGACAGGATCATACGAGCAGTACTTC.

This clone was found once. The chain couples TRBV7-3 to TRBJ2-5; a possible D gene is TRBD2 (5 bases). Trimming left V 4 bases short and J 5 bases short, with 14 bases between. Germline CDR1 and CDR2: SGHTA and FQGTGA. The CDR3 contains 14 residues. The CDR3 region is CASSSGPEGETQYF. The CDR3 DNA reads TGTGCCAGCAGCTCCGGCCCCGAGGGCGAGACCCAGTACTTC. Complete variable domain (other parts from reference TRBV7-3 and TRBJ2-5): GAGVSQTPSNKVTEKGKYVELRCDPISGHTALYWYRQSLGQGPEFLIYFQGTGAADDSGLPNDRFFAVRPEGSVSTLKIQRTERGDSAVYLCASSSGPEGETQYFGPGTRLLVL.

As concerns this clone: This CDR3 is also generated by other DNA sequences in the sample. The V call is TRBV27, the J call TRBJ2-7; TRBD1 or TRBD2 may be the D gene (5 bases each). Germline V CDR1 and CDR2: MNHEY, SMNVEV (reference sequence). The CDR3 contains 13 residues. V dropped 4 bases and J dropped 4 bases, with 11 bases sitting between them. The CDR3 here is CASSWSGPYEQYF. The CDR3 nucleotides are TGTGCCAGCAGTTGGTCGGGGCCTTACGAGCAGTACTTC.

The V call is TRBV5-6, the J call TRBJ1-5; TRBD1 agrees at 9 bases. J was trimmed by 5 bases and V by 4 bases; bases with no gene match: 4. Germline V gene lookup returns CDR1 SGHDT and CDR2 YYEEEE. The length of the CDR3 is 14 residues. The CDR3 is CASSTGTGHQPQHF. In DNA, the CDR3 is TGTGCCAGCAGCACCGGGACAGGGCATCAGCCCCAGCATTTT. Filled out from reference TRBV5-6 and TRBJ1-5, the complete variable domain reads DAGVTQSPTHLIKTRGQQVTLRCSPKSGHDTVSWYQQALGQGPQFIFQYYEEEERQRGNFPDRFSGHQFPNYSSELNVNALLLGDSALYLCASSTGTGHQPQHFGDGTRLSIL.

The rearrangement links TRBV7-8 to TRBJ1-1; TRBD1 aligns across 8 bases. Germline loops: CDR1 SGHVS, CDR2 FQNEAQ. The CDR3 is made up of 19 amino acids. V lost 5 bases to trimming and J lost 0 bases; unmatched junction nucleotides: 17. CDR3 sequence (DNA): TGTGCCAGCAGCCCCTCATCCGACAGGGGCCGGACTTTGAACACTGAAGCTTTCTTT. Translated: CASSPSSDRGRTLNTEAFF.

The chain links TRBV2 to TRBJ2-7; a weak D match, TRBD2 (6 bases). Trimming shortened V by 4 bases and J by 4 bases, and 11 bases separated the two germline ends. Germline V gives CDR1 SNHLY, CDR2 FYNNEI. The length of the CDR3 is 13 residues. The CDR3 DNA follows: TGTGCCAGCAGTGCTACACGGGGGTACGAGCAGTACTTC. Its protein is CASSATRGYEQYF.

This rearrangement joins TRBV6-6 to TRBJ1-2; D is unresolved. This CDR3 spans 12 amino acids. V lost 10 bases to trimming and J lost 7 bases, with 16 bases between them. Germline V gives CDR1 MNHNY, CDR2 SVGAGI (reference sequence). CDR3 in amino acids: CATLGSGVGYTF. CDR3 DNA: TGTGCCACCTTGGGGAGTGGGGTTGGCTACACCTTC.

CDR3 loop: CASSARGEETQYF. CDR3 DNA: TGTGCCAGCAGCGCCAGGGGGGAAGAGACCCAGTACTTC. The chain carries TRBV27 and TRBJ2-5; D might be TRBD1 (7 bases). From germline, CDR1 is MNHEY and CDR2 SMNVEV (reference sequence). V was pared by 6 bases and J by 3 bases, with 11 bases between. This CDR3 is built from 13 residues.

The rearrangement links TRBV7-9 to TRBJ2-3; 11 bases agree with TRBD1. The CDR3 covers 17 residues. CDR1 and CDR2 (germline): SEHNR, FQNEAQ (reference sequence). The V gene end was trimmed by 5 bases and the J gene end by 9 bases; junction bases not matched to a gene: 16. The CDR3 reads CASSPLGGQGDRGTQYF. CDR3 bases: TGTGCCAGCAGCCCGCTCGGGGGACAGGGGGACCGGGGGACGCAGTATTTT.

Only one count was recorded for this clone. The chain couples TRBV21-1 to TRBJ2-7; TRBD1 was called by the table and not checked on the DNA. TRBV21-1 is assigned pseudogene status. The CDR3 totals 17 residues. CDR3 bases: TGTGCCAGCAGCAAACCCCCGGGGACAGTGGCGTCCTACGAGCAGTACTTC. This sequence encodes CASSKPPGTVASYEQYF.

The count of this clone is one. V is TRBV27 and J is TRBJ2-1; TRBD2 agrees at 7 bases. J was trimmed by 3 bases and V by 2 bases; bases with no gene match: 4. Germline CDR1 is MNHEY and CDR2 is SMNVEV (reference sequence). The CDR3 extends over 15 amino acids. CDR3 DNA: TGTGCCAGCAGTTTACGACAGCGGGGCTACAATGAGCAGTTCTTC. Protein sequence: CASSLRQRGYNEQFF.

The chain recombines TRBV5-8 with TRBJ2-1, with TRBD2 identical over 7 bases. Looked up from germline, CDR1 is SGHTS and CDR2 is YDEGEE. The ends lost 7 bases at V and 1 base at J; junction bases unmatched: 11. The CDR3 totals 16 residues. The DNA for the CDR3 is TGTGCCAGCTACCTCGGGGGGTTTAGGTCCTACAATGAGCAGTTCTTC. Encoded protein: CASYLGGFRSYNEQFF. The full variable domain, with the rest looked up from reference TRBV5-8 and TRBJ2-1, is EAGVTQSPTHLIKTRGQQATLRCSPISGHTSVYWYQQALGLGLQFLLWYDEGEERNRGNFPPRFSGRQFPNYSSELNVNALELEDSALYLCASYLGGFRSYNEQFFGPGTRLTVL.

V is TRBV5-1 and J is TRBJ1-1; D remains ambiguous. Trimming shortened V by 3 bases and J by 2 bases, and 11 bases separated the two germline ends. This CDR3 spans 14 amino acids. Germline V gene lookup returns CDR1 SGHRS and CDR2 YFSETQ. CDR3 region: CASSSGLENTEAFF. The CDR3 DNA sequence: TGCGCCAGCAGCTCAGGACTGGAAAACACTGAAGCTTTCTTT.

This clone was seen a few times. The genes are TRBV7-9 and TRBJ1-1; no definite D call. Trimming shortened V by 3 bases and J by 1 base, and 12 bases separated the two germline ends. Germline CDR1 SEHNR, CDR2 FQNEAQ (reference sequence). CDR3 length: 15 residues. The CDR3 sequence: CASSLGGRGNTEAFF. Here the CDR3 DNA reads TGTGCCAGCAGCTTGGGAGGACGGGGGAACACTGAAGCTTTCTTT. The entire variable domain, with the rest obtained from reference TRBV7-9 and TRBJ1-1, is as follows: DTGVSQNPRHKITKRGQNVTFRCDPISEHNRLYWYRQTLGQGPEFLTYFQNEAQLEKSRLLSDRFSAERPKGSFSTLEIQRTEQGDSAMYLCASSLGGRGNTEAFFGQGTRLTVV.

This clone was found a few times. V gene TRBV4-1 combines with J gene TRBJ1-1, with 8 bases aligning to TRBD1. The length of the CDR3 is 17 residues. Germline loops: CDR1 MGHRA, CDR2 YSYEKL. Losses at the gene ends were 0 bases for V and 7 bases for J; bases not matched to a gene: 13. CDR3 bases: TGCGCCAGCAGCCAAGATAGTAAGCGGACAGGGCGTAATGAAGCTTTCTTT. Protein product: CASSQDSKRTGRNEAFF.

The chain couples TRBV28 to TRBJ2-7; D is ambiguous. The CDR3 covers 12 residues. The germline CDR1 and CDR2 sequences are MDHEN and SYDVKM. Deletions cut 6 bases from V and 0 bases from J, with 6 bases between. The CDR3 is CASRGISYEQYF. CDR3 sequence (DNA): TGTGCCAGCAGAGGTATCTCCTACGAGCAGTACTTC.

The chain has TRBV18 and TRBJ1-1, with TRBD1 matching over 8 bases. The CDR3 covers 13 residues. V was pared by 4 bases and J by 6 bases, with 4 bases of the junction left unmatched. Germline loops: CDR1 KGHSH, CDR2 LQKENI. The CDR3 loop reads CASSLTGGAEAFF. The CDR3 DNA is TGTGCCAGCTCACTTACAGGGGGGGCTGAAGCTTTCTTT.